The 3 T cell receptor beta chains presented below share a single source sample, sequenced in a study of naive and memory T cell subsets. Ligated cDNA underwent four rounds of PCR with nested alpha and beta constant region primers and SP2. TCRdb itself ran the 5' RACE reads through MiXCR, one entry per CDR3 protein. The table has roughly 56,000 distinct CDR3 sequences, approximately 7.2% seen once. TCR cDNA received a 3' ligated oligonucleotide that carried a UMI. These receptor sequences come from a male donor in good health.

This clonotype was seen many times. The chain is built from TRBV24-1 and TRBJ1-5, with D unclear. This CDR3 comprises 15 residues. V was pared by 7 bases and J by 7 bases, with 19 bases between. Per the germline V gene, CDR1 is KGHDR and CDR2 is SFDVKD. The CDR3 region is CATSSIGGSGQPQHF. The CDR3 nucleotides are TGTGCCACCAGCTCCATCGGAGGGAGCGGGCAGCCCCAGCATTTT.

The V and J genes are TRBV14 and TRBJ1-2; D is ambiguous. CDR1 is SGHDN and CDR2 is FVKESK in the germline V gene. The CDR3 consists of 16 residues. With 0 bases removed from V and 4 bases from J, the gap between germline ends came to 15 bases. In nucleotides, the CDR3 is TGTGCCAGCAGCCAAGATACTCCAGGAAGGTCCTATGGCTACACCTTC. Protein: CASSQDTPGRSYGYTF.

Concerning this clonotype: Possible read error: a much larger clone is one base away. The CDR3 region has the DNA TGTGCCAGCAGCTCCCTTTTGGTGACTAGAGGGAGGCACGTGGGGGATACGCAGTATTTT. As protein: CASSSLLVTRGRHVGDTQYF. V gene TRBV7-9 combines with J gene TRBJ2-3; a possible D gene is TRBD2 (6 bases). V dropped 4 bases and J dropped 6 bases, with 32 bases sitting between them. Germline CDR1 and CDR2: SEHNR and FQNEAQ (reference sequence). The CDR3 loop spans 20 amino acids.